This T cell receptor (beta chain) was profiled in a study of siplizumab effects on memory and regulatory T cells. Study results and limitations: For mappable alloreactive CD4+ clones, the mean Treg-derived fraction was roughly 70% with siplizumab and 26.9% in controls. Few alloreactive clones mapped to unstimulated subsets.

With regard to this clone: No antigen is known for it.

Approximately 98,000 TCR templates were measured in each sample. TCRdb's copy holds only in-frame clones and misses some; the assay was immunoSEQ multiplex PCR. The table has 100,000 or so clones, more than 85% seen once. V lost 3 bases and J lost 2, with 11 bases in between. The CDR3 spans 14 residues. Germline loops: CDR1 SGDLS, CDR2 YYNGEE. The chain combines TRBV9 with TRBJ1-2; D gene ambiguous. This TCR was sampled from a human donor in good health. Some clones in this sample may be carry-over from other donors' samples. The sample taken for sequencing was CD4+ T cells sorted from blood. The CDR3 DNA sequence: TGTGCCAGCAGCGCCGAAACAGAAAACTATGGCTACACCTTC. Amino acids: CASSAETENYGYTF.